These T cell receptor beta chains were read from a single sample in a study of identical twins. TCRdb ran MiXCR on the 5' RACE reads and lists one entry per CDR3 protein. The sample holds a few hundred thousand distinct CDR3 sequences, 7% to 9.5% seen once. The sequencing sample was made of naive T cells sorted from blood. The receptors were gathered from a woman aged 50 to 60 in good health. The CDR3 runs from the conserved cysteine through the conserved F or W. D genes are given only for firm matches. Size tells how often a clone was seen (once, few, many) or the class of an expanded clone, and some rows leave it out.

clone size	D gene	V gene	J gene	CDR3 DNA	CDR3 protein
many	TRBD2	TRBV10-3	TRBJ2-1	TGTGCCATCAGTGGGACTAGCGGGAGATACAATGAGCAGTTCTTC	CAISGTSGRYNEQFF
few	TRBD1	TRBV5-6	TRBJ2-1	TGTGCCAGCAGCAACCGGGACAGGGTGATTTGGAATGAGCAGTTCTTC	CASSNRDRVIWNEQFF
many	TRBD2	TRBV9	TRBJ2-7	TGTGCCAGCAGCGTAGAAGGTAGCGGGAGGGCCTACGAGCAGTACTTC	CASSVEGSGRAYEQYF
few	TRBD1	TRBV18	TRBJ2-5	TGTGCCAGCTCACAGCCGGACAGGGGGCAAGAGACCCAGTACTTC	CASSQPDRGQETQYF
few	-	TRBV4-1	TRBJ1-1	TGCGCCAGCAGCCAAGATCCGGTCGGAGTGAACACTGAAGCTTTCTTT	CASSQDPVGVNTEAFF
-	-	TRBV18	TRBJ2-5	TGTGCCAGCTCACCACAAGCGGGACAGGCCCAGTACTTC	CASSPQAGQAQYF
few	TRBD2	TRBV20-1	TRBJ2-3	TGCAGTGCGGAGGGACTAGCGGGAGGGCCGGGAGATACGCAGTATTTT	CSAEGLAGGPGDTQYF
few	TRBD2	TRBV27	TRBJ2-1	TGTGCCAGCAGAAGCGGGAGCCCCTCCTACAATGAGCAGTTCTTC	CASRSGSPSYNEQFF
many	TRBD1	TRBV10-3	TRBJ2-2	TGTGCCACGTTAAAGGGGGCTGCAGGGGAGCTGTTTTTT	CATLKGAAGELFF
few	TRBD2	TRBV12-3/TRBV12-4	TRBJ2-5	TGTGCCAGCAGCGGGACTAGCGTTCCGCAAGAGACCCAGTACTTC	CASSGTSVPQETQYF
few	-	TRBV27	TRBJ2-7	TGTGCCAGCAGCCCACGGGGGCATGGATACGAGCAGTACTTC	CASSPRGHGYEQYF
-	-	TRBV18	TRBJ1-4	TGTGCCAGCTCGCCCCTGGCCGATGAAAAACTGTTTTTT	CASSPLADEKLFF
-	-	TRBV7-3	TRBJ2-5	TGTGCCAGCAGCCCAGGGATTCAAGAGACCCAGTACTTC	CASSPGIQETQYF
-	-	TRBV10-3	TRBJ1-1	TGTGCCATCAGTGAGTTTAGGACAGCCAAAGGAGGGACTGAAGCTTTCTTT	CAISEFRTAKGGTEAFF
many	-	TRBV4-1	TRBJ2-5	TGCGCCAGCAGCCTCCGAGCGGTTAAAGAGACCCAGTACTTC	CASSLRAVKETQYF
many	TRBD2	TRBV5-1	TRBJ2-1	TGCGCCAGCAGCCCCGGGACTAGCGGGGATCAGTTCTTC	CASSPGTSGDQFF
few	TRBD2	TRBV30	TRBJ2-7	TGTGCCTGGAGGTCTGAGCGGGAGGGAAAGCAGTACTTC	CAWRSEREGKQYF
-	-	TRBV7-6	TRBJ1-3	TGTGCCAGCAGCTTAGGGAGCTCGGTCATCGGAAACACCATATATTTT	CASSLGSSVIGNTIYF
-	TRBD2	TRBV11-2	TRBJ2-1	TGTGCCAGCCGGGCGTTTGGCGGGAGATATCCCTACAATGAGCAGTTCTTC	CASRAFGGRYPYNEQFF
-	-	TRBV29-1	TRBJ2-4	TGCAGCGTTGTTGTTCGGCTAAACATTCAGTACTTC	CSVVVRLNIQYF
few	-	TRBV6-5	TRBJ2-7	TGTGCCAGCAGTACCCCCGGGGTAGCGGTTTACGAGCAGTACTTC	CASSTPGVAVYEQYF
many	TRBD2	TRBV20-1	TRBJ2-1	TGCAGTGCTACCGGGACTAGCGGCCTCACGAATGAGCAGTTCTTC	CSATGTSGLTNEQFF
few	-	TRBV12-3/TRBV12-4	TRBJ1-5	TGTGCCAGCTGTGGTCTCAATCAGCCCCAGCATTTT	CASCGLNQPQHF
-	-	TRBV5-5	TRBJ2-3	TGTGCCAGCAGCCGGACAGAAACTAGCACAGATACGCAGTATTTT	CASSRTETSTDTQYF